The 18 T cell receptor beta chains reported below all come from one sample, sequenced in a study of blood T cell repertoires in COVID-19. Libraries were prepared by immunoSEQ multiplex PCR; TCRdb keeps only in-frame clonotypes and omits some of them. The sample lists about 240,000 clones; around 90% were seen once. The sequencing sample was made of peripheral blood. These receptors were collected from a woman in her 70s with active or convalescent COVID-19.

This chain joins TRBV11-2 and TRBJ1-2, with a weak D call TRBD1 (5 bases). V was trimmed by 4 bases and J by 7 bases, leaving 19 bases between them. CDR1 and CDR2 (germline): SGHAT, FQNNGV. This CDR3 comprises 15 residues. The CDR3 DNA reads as TGTGCCAGCAGCTGGGGGGGAGGCCGTGCGGGTGGCTACACCTTC. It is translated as CASSWGGGRAGGYTF.

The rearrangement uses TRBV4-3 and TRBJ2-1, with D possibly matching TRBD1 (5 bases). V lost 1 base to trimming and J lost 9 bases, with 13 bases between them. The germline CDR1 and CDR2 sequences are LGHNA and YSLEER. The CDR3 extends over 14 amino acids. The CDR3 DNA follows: TGCGCCAGCAGCCAAGGCCTAAGGGGTCGTGAGCAGTTCTTC. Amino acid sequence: CASSQGLRGREQFF.

CDR3: CASTTTGGEQPQHF. DNA for the CDR3: TGTGCCAGTACAACGACAGGGGGAGAGCAGCCCCAGCATTTT. The chain employs TRBV19 and TRBJ1-5, with 9 bases aligning to TRBD1. Germline assignment: CDR1 LNHDA and CDR2 SQIVND (reference sequence). V lost 7 bases to trimming and J lost 7 bases; unmatched junction nucleotides: 8. CDR3 length: 14 amino acids. Filled out from reference TRBV19 and TRBJ1-5, the complete variable domain reads DGGITQSPKYLFRKEGQNVTLSCEQNLNHDAMYWYRQDPGQGLRLIYYSQIVNDFQKGDIAEGYSVSREKKESFPLTVTSAQKNPTAFYLCASTTTGGEQPQHFGDGTRLSIL.

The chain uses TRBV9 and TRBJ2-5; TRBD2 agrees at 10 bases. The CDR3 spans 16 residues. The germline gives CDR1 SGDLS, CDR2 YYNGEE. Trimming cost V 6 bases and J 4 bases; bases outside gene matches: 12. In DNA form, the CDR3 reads TGTGCCAGCACCCCCAGCGGGGGGGCGGGAGGAGAGACCCAGTACTTC. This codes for CASTPSGGAGGETQYF. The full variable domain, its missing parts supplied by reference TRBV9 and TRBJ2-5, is DSGVTQTPKHLITATGQRVTLRCSPRSGDLSVYWYQQSLDQGLQFLIQYYNGEERAKGNILERFSAQQFPDLHSELNLSSLELGDSALYFCASTPSGGAGGETQYFGPGTRLLVL.

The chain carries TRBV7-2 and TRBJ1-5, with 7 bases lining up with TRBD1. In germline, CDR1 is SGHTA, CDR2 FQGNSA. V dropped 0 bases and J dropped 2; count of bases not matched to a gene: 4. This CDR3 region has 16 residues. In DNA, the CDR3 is TGTGCCAGCAGCTTAGCCCTCACAGGGGGCAATCAGCCCCAGCATTTT. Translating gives CASSLALTGGNQPQHF.

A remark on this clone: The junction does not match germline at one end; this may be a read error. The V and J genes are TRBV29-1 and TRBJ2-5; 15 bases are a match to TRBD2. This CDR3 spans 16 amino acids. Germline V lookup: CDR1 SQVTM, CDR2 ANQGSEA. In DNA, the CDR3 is TGCAGCGTTGAAGTAGTCGCAAGGACTAGCGGGGGGGCGATAAACTTC. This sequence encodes CSVEVVARTSGGAINF.

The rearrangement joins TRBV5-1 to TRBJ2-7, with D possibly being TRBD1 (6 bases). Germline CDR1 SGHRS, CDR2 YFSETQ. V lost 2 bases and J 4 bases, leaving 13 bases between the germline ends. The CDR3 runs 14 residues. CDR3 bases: TGCGCCAGCAGCTTAGGGACATCGATGTACGAGCAGTACTTC. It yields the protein CASSLGTSMYEQYF.

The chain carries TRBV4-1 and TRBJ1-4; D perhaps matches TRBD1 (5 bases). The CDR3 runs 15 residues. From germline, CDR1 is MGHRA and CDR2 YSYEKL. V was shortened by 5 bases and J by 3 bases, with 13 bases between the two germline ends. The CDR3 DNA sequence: TGCGCCAGCAGCACAGGACAAAGCCCTAATGAAAAACTGTTTTTT. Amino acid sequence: CASSTGQSPNEKLFF.

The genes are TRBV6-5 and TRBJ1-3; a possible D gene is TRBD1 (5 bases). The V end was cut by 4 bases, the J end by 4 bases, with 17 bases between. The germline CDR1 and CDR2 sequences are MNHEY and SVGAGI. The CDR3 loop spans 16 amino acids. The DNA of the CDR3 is TGTGCCAGCAGTTCCGAGTTAGGGGTCAGGGGAAACACCATATATTTT. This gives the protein CASSSELGVRGNTIYF.

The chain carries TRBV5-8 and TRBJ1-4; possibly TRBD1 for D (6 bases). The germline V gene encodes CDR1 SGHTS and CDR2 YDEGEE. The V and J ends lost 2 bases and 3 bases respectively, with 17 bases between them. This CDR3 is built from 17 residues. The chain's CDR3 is CASSFLGGARANEKLFF. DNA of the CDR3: TGTGCCAGCAGCTTTCTCGGGGGGGCGCGGGCTAATGAAAAACTGTTTTTT.

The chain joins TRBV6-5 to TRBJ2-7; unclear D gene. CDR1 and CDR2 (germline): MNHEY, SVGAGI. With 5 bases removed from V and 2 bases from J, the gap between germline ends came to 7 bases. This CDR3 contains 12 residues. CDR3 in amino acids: CASSHRPYEQYF. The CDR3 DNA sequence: TGTGCCAGCAGTCACAGACCCTACGAGCAGTACTTC.

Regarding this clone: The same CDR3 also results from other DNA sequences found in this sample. CDR3 sequence reads: CASSYSSGNTIYF. The CDR3 region has the DNA TGTGCCAGCAGTTACTCGTCGGGGAACACCATATATTTT. J is TRBJ1-3 and V is TRBV6-5, with D uncertain. The CDR3 covers 13 residues. CDR1 is MNHEY, CDR2 SVGAGI, per germline. Trimming removed 0 bases from V and 7 bases from J, with 7 bases in between.

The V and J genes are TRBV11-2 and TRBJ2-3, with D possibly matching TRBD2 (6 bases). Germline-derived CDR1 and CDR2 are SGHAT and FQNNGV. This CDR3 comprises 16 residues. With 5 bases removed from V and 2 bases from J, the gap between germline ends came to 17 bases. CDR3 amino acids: CASSPPGTGYTDTQYF. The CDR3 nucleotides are TGTGCCAGCAGCCCCCCCGGGACTGGTTACACAGATACGCAGTATTTT.

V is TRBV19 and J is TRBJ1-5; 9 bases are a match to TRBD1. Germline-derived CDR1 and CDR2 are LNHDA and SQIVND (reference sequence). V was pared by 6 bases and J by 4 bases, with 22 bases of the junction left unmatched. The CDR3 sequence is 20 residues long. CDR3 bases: TGTGCCAGTAGCCCCTACGCCGGGACAGGGACTTTTGGGCGAAATCAGCCCCAGCATTTT. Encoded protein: CASSPYAGTGTFGRNQPQHF.

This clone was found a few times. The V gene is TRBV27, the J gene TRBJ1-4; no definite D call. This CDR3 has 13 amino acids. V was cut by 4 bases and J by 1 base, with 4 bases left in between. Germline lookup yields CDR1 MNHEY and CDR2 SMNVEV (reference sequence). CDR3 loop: CASSSLTNEKLFF. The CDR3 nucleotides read TGTGCCAGCAGTTCCTTAACTAATGAAAAACTGTTTTTT.

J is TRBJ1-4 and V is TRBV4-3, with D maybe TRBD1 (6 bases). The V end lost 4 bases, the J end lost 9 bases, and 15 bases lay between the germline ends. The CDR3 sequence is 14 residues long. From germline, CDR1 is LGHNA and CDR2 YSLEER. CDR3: CASSPALQGQKLFF. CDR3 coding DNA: TGCGCCAGCAGCCCGGCCCTCCAGGGGCAAAAACTGTTTTTT.

The CDR3 sequence: CATSGQGTTSQYF. The DNA for the CDR3 is TGTGCCACCAGTGGTCAGGGGACTACGTCCCAGTACTTC. The J gene is TRBJ2-5, the V gene TRBV24-1; D might be TRBD2 (7 bases). The CDR3 length is 13 residues. The germline V gene has CDR1 KGHDR and CDR2 SFDVKD. V was clipped by 5 bases and J by 9 bases, with 15 bases between them.

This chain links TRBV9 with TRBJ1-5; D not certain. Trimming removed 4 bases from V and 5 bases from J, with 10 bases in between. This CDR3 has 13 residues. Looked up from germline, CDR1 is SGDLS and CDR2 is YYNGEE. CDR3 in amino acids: CASSLDSHQPQHF. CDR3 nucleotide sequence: TGTGCCAGCAGCCTGGACTCCCATCAGCCCCAGCATTTT.